Following are 11 T cell receptor beta chains from one sample sequenced in a study of CD8 T cells in ankylosing spondylitis. General study points: A motif in TCR beta, a set of 8 or 9 highly homologous variants, appeared characteristic of ankylosing spondylitis blood.

TCRdb analysed the 5' RACE reads with MiXCR anew, one entry per CDR3 protein. Of 700,000 or so distinct CDR3 sequences detected, roughly 19% appear once; the ten largest clones hold under 20%. No antigen is known for these receptors. Material for sequencing was blood, either unsorted or a sorted T cell fraction (not recorded which). These receptor sequences come from a male donor with ankylosing spondylitis.

V gene TRBV6-5 combines with J gene TRBJ2-1; a possible D gene is TRBD2 (6 bases). This CDR3 is built from 15 residues. Trimming removed 2 bases from V and 0 bases from J, with 8 bases in between. CDR1 is MNHEY and CDR2 is SVGAGI in the germline V gene. CDR3 in amino acids: CASSYAGSSYNEQFF. CDR3 nucleotide sequence: TGTGCCAGCAGTTACGCGGGGAGCTCCTACAATGAGCAGTTCTTC.

This clonotype was recorded at least ten times. The V gene is TRBV9, the J gene TRBJ2-7; 14 nucleotides line up with TRBD2. CDR1 and CDR2 (germline): SGDLS, YYNGEE. CDR3 length equals 17 residues. Trimming took 0 bases from V and 1 from J; bases not matched to a gene: 3. In DNA form, the CDR3 reads TGTGCCAGCAGCGTAGAGGGACTAGCGGGAGAGTCCTACGAGCAGTACTTC. It specifies CASSVEGLAGESYEQYF.

The sample holds a few counts of this clonotype. V and J are TRBV5-1 and TRBJ1-3, with no clear D. V shed 0 bases and J shed 3 bases, with 10 bases lying between them. CDR1 is SGHRS, CDR2 YFSETQ, per germline. CDR3 length equals 15 residues. CDR3 bases: TGCGCCAGCAGCTTGGTAGGAGACTATGGAAACACCATATATTTT. This sequence encodes CASSLVGDYGNTIYF.

This clonotype was picked up one time. J is TRBJ2-7 and V is TRBV20-1, with D maybe TRBD1 (5 bases). Germline CDR1 and CDR2: DFQATT and SNEGSKA (reference sequence). V lost 0 bases and J lost 6, with 24 bases in between. This CDR3 has 17 amino acids. CDR3 sequence reads: CSARDAINWGNPREQYF. CDR3 in DNA: TGCAGTGCTAGAGATGCCATAAATTGGGGCAACCCACGCGAGCAGTACTTC.

The rearrangement uses TRBV6-1 and TRBJ1-2; the D is unclear. Trimming cost V 6 bases and J 0 bases, with 14 bases left between them. CDR1 MNHNS and CDR2 SASEGT come from the germline V gene. This CDR3 contains 15 residues. The CDR3 nucleotides read TGTGCCAGCAGCAATGGGCCTCGATCTAACTATGGCTACACCTTC. It specifies CASSNGPRSNYGYTF.

This clonotype has only a few counts. This chain joins TRBV4-2 and TRBJ2-1; possible D gene TRBD2, 5 bases. CDR1 and CDR2 (germline): LGHNA, YNFKEQ. V was trimmed by 0 bases and J by 4 bases, leaving 19 bases between them. The CDR3 runs to 18 residues. The CDR3 sequence is CASSQDRARVRGYNEQFF. DNA for the CDR3: TGTGCCAGCAGCCAAGATCGGGCTAGGGTTCGGGGATACAATGAGCAGTTCTTC.

V gene TRBV18 combines with J gene TRBJ2-3; the D is unclear. The CDR3 runs 13 residues. Germline values: CDR1 KGHSH, CDR2 LQKENI. V dropped 3 bases and J dropped 2 bases, with 6 bases sitting between them. The CDR3 protein is CASSPESTDTQYF. The CDR3 coding sequence is TGTGCCAGCTCACCGGAGTCCACAGATACGCAGTATTTT.

This clonotype has just a few counts. This sequence joins TRBV11-2 and TRBJ1-2, with TRBD1 matching over 7 bases. The CDR3 consists of 15 residues. CDR1 and CDR2 from the germline V gene are SGHAT and FQNNGV. V shed 5 bases and J 5 bases; nucleotides not matched to a gene: 11. The CDR3 DNA reads as TGTGCCAGCAGCCCCGCGGACAGGAACCTATATGGCTACACCTTC. Translating gives CASSPADRNLYGYTF.

V and J are TRBV7-3 and TRBJ2-2, with D tentatively TRBD1 or TRBD2 (6 bases each). CDR1 is SGHTA and CDR2 is FQGTGA in the germline V gene. The CDR3 has 16 residues. V lost 4 bases and J 1 base, leaving 13 bases between the germline ends. The CDR3 loop is CASSSRGGLNTGELFF. CDR3 DNA sequence: TGTGCCAGCAGCTCCCGTGGGGGGCTGAACACCGGGGAGCTGTTTTTT.

J is TRBJ2-3 and V is TRBV12-3 or TRBV12-4; 9 bases fit TRBD2. Trimming took 6 bases from V and 1 from J; bases not matched to a gene: 2. CDR3 length equals 14 residues. CDR3 DNA: TGTGCCAGCAGCCAGCGGGGGGGCACAGATACGCAGTATTTT. This sequence encodes CASSQRGGTDTQYF.

CDR3 in amino acids: CASSPPDRGSYTF. CDR3 in DNA: TGTGCCAGCTCACCACCGGACAGGGGGAGCTACACCTTC. The genes are TRBV18 and TRBJ1-2; 10 bases match TRBD1. The junction had 1 base not matched to a gene; V was cut back by 0 bases and J by 9 bases. The CDR3 consists of 13 residues. The germline CDR1 and CDR2 sequences are KGHSH and LQKENI.